The sample holds a few counts of the clone carrying this T cell receptor beta chain. Its antigen is unidentified. Expressed TCRB transcripts were sequenced because the isolated RNA had all been reverse transcribed beforehand. Reads from naive, central memory and regulatory T cell samples averaged around 3.6 million. Clones were read by immunoSEQ multiplex PCR, and TCRdb kept only the in-frame ones, dropping some. Of about 740,000 clones listed, 13% are singletons. One heparinised draw, averaging roughly 0.12 L, was taken per donor. Germline V gives CDR1 MNHEY, CDR2 SVGAGI. Trimming took off 10 bases at V and 5 bases at J, with 20 bases between the two ends. The CDR3 consists of 15 residues. The data are from a study of beta chain features in type 1 diabetes. General study results and limits: PCR could preferentially amplify shorter templates, alike in patients and controls. A moderate, significant TCRB CDR3 shortening appeared in type 1 diabetes across four CD4+ subsets. The VDJ junctions of type 1 diabetes patients carried fewer insertions and more deletions.

The chain carries TRBV6-5 and TRBJ1-4; no clear D. This receptor was obtained from a man between 18 and 29 years old with type 1 diabetes. Sample: naive CD4+ T cells from blood. CDR3 protein: CAISLGAEPNEKLFF. DNA of the CDR3: TGTGCCATCTCCCTGGGCGCGGAGCCGAATGAAAAACTGTTTTTT.